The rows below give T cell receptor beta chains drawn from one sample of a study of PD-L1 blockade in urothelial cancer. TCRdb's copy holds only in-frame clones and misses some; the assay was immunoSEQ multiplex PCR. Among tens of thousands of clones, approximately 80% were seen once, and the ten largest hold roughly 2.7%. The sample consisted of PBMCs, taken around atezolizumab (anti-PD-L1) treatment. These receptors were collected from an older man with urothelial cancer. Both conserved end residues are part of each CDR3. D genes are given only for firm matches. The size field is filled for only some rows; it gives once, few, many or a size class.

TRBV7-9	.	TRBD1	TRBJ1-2	TGTGCCAGCAGCCAAGGACAGGGCAACTATGGCTACACCTTC	CASSQGQGNYGYTF
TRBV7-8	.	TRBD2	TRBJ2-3	TGTGCCAGCAGCAGAGGCCGGACTAGCGGGAGGAGGGCAGATACGCAGTATTTT	CASSRGRTSGRRADTQYF
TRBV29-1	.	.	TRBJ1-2	TGCAGCGTTGAAGATCAGTCCTATGGCTACACCTTC	CSVEDQSYGYTF
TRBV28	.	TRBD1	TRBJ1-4	TGTGCCAGCAGCTATCCTCAGGGGGGAGTAAACTCTAATGAAAAACTGTTTTTT	CASSYPQGGVNSNEKLFF
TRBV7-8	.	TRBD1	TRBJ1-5	TGTGCCAGCAGCCCCGGGACAGGAAATCAGCCCCAGCATTTT	CASSPGTGNQPQHF
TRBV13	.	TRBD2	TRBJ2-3	TGTGCCAGCAGCTTCCTTAGCGGGACTAGCACAGATACGCAGTATTTT	CASSFLSGTSTDTQYF
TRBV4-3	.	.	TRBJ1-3	TGCGCCAGCAGCCCAGGCCTCCTCAGCTCGTCTGGAAACACCATATATTTT	CASSPGLLSSSGNTIYF
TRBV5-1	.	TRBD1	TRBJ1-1	TGCGCCAGCACAGACAGGGTGAACACTGAAGCTTTCTTT	CASTDRVNTEAFF
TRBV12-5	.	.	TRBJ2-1	TGTGCTAGTGGTCCTGGGACTGACGGAGGGACCTACAATGAGCAGTTCTTC	CASGPGTDGGTYNEQFF
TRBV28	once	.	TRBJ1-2	TGTGCCAGCAGTGAAGACAGTCAGGGCTACACCTTC	CASSEDSQGYTF
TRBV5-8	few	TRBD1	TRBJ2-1	TGTGCCAGCACCGACAGGGGGCATGATGAGCAGTTCTTC	CASTDRGHDEQFF
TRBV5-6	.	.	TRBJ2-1	TGTGCCGGCAGCTTGGTAGCGGCGAATGAGCAGTTCTTC	CAGSLVAANEQFF
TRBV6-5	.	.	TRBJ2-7	TGTGCCAGCAGTTACTCGTATAGGCAGAGCGCTTACGAGCAGTACTTC	CASSYSYRQSAYEQYF
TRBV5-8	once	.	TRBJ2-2	TGTGCCAGCAGCTCGACAGGGTTCGGGGGGCTGTTTTTT	CASSSTGFGGLFF
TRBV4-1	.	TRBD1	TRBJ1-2	TGCGCCAGCAGCCAATACGACAGGGTCGACTATGGCTACACCTTC	CASSQYDRVDYGYTF